This entry features one T cell receptor (beta chain) sequence. Antigen specificity is unknown. In germline, CDR1 is MNHNS, CDR2 SASEGT. Trimming took 4 bases from V and 1 from J, leaving 10 bases between them. This CDR3 has 14 residues. The source of the sample is a study of cytomegalovirus exposure and HLA in healthy donors. Libraries were prepared by immunoSEQ multiplex PCR; TCRdb keeps only in-frame clonotypes and omits some of them. The profile shows 75,000 to 85,000 clones, roughly 91% of them singletons. Study-wide points: Using the classifier, cytomegalovirus status was reportedly diagnosed with high specificity and sensitivity.

Sequenced sample: PBMCs. The chain couples TRBV6-1 to TRBJ1-1; D not resolved. This sequence originates from a man between 25 and 39 years old in good health and CMV-seronegative. CDR3 loop: CASSVDYANTEAFF. The CDR3 DNA reads as TGTGCCAGCAGTGTAGACTATGCGAACACTGAAGCTTTCTTT.